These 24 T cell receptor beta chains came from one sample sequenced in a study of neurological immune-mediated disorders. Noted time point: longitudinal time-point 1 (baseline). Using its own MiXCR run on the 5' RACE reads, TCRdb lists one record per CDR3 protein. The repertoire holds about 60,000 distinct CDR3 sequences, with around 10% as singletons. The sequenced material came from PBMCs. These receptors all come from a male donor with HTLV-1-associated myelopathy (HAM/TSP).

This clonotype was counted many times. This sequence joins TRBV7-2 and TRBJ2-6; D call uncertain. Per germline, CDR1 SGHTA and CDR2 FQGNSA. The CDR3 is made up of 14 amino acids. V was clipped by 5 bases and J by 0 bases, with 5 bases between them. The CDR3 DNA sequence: TGTGCCAGCAGCCTCTTCTCTGGGGCCAACGTCCTGACTTTC. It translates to CASSLFSGANVLTF.

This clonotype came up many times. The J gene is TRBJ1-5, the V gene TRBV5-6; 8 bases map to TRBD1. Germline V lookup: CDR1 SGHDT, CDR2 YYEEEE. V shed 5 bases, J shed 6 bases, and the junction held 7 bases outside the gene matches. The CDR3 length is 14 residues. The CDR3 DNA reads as TGTGCCAGCAGTATGTCAGGGGGCGTTCAGCCCCAGCATTTT. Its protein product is CASSMSGGVQPQHF. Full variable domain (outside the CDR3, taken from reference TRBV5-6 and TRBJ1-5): DAGVTQSPTHLIKTRGQQVTLRCSPKSGHDTVSWYQQALGQGPQFIFQYYEEEERQRGNFPDRFSGHQFPNYSSELNVNALLLGDSALYLCASSMSGGVQPQHFGDGTRLSIL.

The CDR3 region is CAAGLAGGPDTQYF. The CDR3 bases are TGTGCCGCCGGACTAGCGGGGGGGCCAGATACGCAGTATTTT. The chain couples TRBV6-2 or TRBV6-3 to TRBJ2-3; 15 bases line up with TRBD2. CDR1 is MNHEY, CDR2 SVGEGT, per germline. V was pared by 11 bases and J by 4 bases, with 4 bases of the junction left unmatched. The CDR3 has 14 residues.

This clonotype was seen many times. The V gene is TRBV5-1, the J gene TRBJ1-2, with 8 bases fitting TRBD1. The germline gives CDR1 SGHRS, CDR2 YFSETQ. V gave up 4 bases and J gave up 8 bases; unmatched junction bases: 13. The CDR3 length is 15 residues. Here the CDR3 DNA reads TGCGCCAGCAGCGACCTAGACAGGGGCTTGGGAGGCTACACCTTC. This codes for CASSDLDRGLGGYTF.

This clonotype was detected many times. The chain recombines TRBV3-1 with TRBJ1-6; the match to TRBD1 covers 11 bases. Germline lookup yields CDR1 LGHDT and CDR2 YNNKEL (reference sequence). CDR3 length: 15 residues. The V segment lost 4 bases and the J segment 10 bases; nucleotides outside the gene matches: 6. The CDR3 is CASSRTGGLGSPLHF. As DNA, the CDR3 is TGTGCCAGCAGCCGGACAGGGGGCCTCGGCTCACCCCTCCACTTT.

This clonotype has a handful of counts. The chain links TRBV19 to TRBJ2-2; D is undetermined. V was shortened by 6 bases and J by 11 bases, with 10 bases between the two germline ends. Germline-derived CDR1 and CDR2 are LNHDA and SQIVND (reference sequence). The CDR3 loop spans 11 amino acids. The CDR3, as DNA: TGTGCCAGTAGCCCCCGAAGAGAGCTGTTTTTT. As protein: CASSPRRELFF.

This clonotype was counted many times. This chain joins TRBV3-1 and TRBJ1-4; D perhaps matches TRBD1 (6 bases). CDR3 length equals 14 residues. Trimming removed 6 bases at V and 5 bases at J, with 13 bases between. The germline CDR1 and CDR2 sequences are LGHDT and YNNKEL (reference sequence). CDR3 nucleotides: TGTGCCAGCAGACAACAGGGTTTCAATGAAAAACTGTTTTTT. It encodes CASRQQGFNEKLFF.

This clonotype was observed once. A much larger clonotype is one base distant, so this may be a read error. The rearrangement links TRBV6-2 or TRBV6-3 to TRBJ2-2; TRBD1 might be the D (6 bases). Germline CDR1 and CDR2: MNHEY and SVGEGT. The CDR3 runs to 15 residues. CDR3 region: CVSTITRGFTGELFF. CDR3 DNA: TGTGTCAGCACCATAACCAGGGGATTCACCGGGGAGCTGTTTTTT.

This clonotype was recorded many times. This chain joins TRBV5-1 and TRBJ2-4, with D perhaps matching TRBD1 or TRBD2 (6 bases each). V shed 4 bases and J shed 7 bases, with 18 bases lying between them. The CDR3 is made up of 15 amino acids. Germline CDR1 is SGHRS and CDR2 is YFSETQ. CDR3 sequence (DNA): TGCGCCAGCAGCCCCCCATTAGGGGGGCGGAACATTCAGTACTTC. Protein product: CASSPPLGGRNIQYF.

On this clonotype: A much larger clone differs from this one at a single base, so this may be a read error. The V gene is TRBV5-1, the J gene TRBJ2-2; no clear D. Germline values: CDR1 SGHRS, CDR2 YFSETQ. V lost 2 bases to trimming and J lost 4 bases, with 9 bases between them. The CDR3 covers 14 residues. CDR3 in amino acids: CASSFGCVTGELFF. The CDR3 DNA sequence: TGCGCCAGCAGCTTCGGGTGTGTCACCGGGGAGCTGTTTTTT. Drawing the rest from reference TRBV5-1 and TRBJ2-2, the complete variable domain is KAGVTQTPRYLIKTRGQQVTLSCSPISGHRSVSWYQQTPGQGLQFLFEYFSETQRNKGNFPGRFSGRQFSNSRSEMNVSTLELGDSALYLCASSFGCVTGELFFGEGSRLTVL.

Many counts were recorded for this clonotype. CDR3 coding DNA: TGTGCCAGCACCCAGGCCTCCGAGCAGTACTTC. Its protein product is CASTQASEQYF. The rearrangement joins TRBV7-9 to TRBJ2-7; no definite D call. The length of the CDR3 is 11 residues. Trimming stripped 7 bases from V and 6 bases from J, with 10 bases between. Germline V lookup: CDR1 SEHNR, CDR2 FQNEAQ (reference sequence).

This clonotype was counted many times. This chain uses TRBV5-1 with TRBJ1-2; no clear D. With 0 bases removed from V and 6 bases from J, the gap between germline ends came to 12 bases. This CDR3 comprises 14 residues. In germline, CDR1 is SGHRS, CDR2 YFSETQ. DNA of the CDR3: TGCGCCAGCAGCTTGGTTCCCGGCGCGCATGGCTACACCTTC. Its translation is CASSLVPGAHGYTF.

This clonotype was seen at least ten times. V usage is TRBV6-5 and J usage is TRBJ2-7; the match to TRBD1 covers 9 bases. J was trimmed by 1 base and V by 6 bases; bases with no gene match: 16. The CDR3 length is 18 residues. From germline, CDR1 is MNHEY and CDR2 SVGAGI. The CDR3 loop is CASRRSGTGIFFSYEQYF. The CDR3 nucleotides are TGTGCCAGCAGGCGCTCCGGGACAGGGATTTTTTTTTCCTACGAGCAGTACTTC.

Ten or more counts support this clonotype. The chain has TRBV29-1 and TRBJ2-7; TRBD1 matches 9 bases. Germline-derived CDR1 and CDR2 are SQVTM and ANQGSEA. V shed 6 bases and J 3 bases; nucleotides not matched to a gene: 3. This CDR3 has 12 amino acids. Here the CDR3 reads CSVGQGNYEQYF. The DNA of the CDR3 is TGCAGCGTCGGACAGGGGAACTACGAGCAGTACTTC.

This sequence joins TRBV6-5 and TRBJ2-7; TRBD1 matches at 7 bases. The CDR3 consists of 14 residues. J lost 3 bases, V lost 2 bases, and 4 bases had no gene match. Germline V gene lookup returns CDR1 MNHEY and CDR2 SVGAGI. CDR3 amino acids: CASSYRGQFYEQYF. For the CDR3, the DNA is TGTGCCAGCAGTTACAGGGGACAGTTCTACGAGCAGTACTTC.

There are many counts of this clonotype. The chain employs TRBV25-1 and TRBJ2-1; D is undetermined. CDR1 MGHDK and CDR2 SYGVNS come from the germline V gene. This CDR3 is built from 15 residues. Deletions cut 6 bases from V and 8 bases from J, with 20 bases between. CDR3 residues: CASSPSTSWAHEQFF. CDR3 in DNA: TGTGCCAGCAGCCCTTCGACCAGCTGGGCTCATGAGCAGTTCTTC.

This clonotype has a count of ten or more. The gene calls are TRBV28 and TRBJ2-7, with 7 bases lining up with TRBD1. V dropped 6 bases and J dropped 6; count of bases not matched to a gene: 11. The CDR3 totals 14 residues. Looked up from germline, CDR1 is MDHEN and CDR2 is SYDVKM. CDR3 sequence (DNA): TGTGCCAGCAGCCCAGGGGGTTCCCTTCGCGAGCAGTACTTC. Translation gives CASSPGGSLREQYF.

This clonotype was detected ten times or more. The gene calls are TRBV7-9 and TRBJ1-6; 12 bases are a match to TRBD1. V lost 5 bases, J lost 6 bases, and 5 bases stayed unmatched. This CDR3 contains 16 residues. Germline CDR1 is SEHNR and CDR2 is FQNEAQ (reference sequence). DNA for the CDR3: TGTGCCAGCAGCCCAAGGGACAGGGGGCGTAATTCACCCCTCCACTTT. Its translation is CASSPRDRGRNSPLHF. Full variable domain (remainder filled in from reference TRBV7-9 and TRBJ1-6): DTGVSQNPRHKITKRGQNVTFRCDPISEHNRLYWYRQTLGQGPEFLTYFQNEAQLEKSRLLSDRFSAERPKGSFSTLEIQRTEQGDSAMYLCASSPRDRGRNSPLHFGNGTRLTVT.

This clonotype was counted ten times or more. The chain's CDR3 is CASSPSGETQYF. CDR3 bases: TGTGCCAGCTCCCCTAGCGGGGAGACCCAGTACTTC. The genes are TRBV18 and TRBJ2-5; 8 bases agree with TRBD2. The CDR3 sequence is 12 residues long. Per germline, CDR1 KGHSH and CDR2 LQKENI. The V gene end was trimmed by 6 bases and the J gene end by 5 bases; junction bases not matched to a gene: 2.

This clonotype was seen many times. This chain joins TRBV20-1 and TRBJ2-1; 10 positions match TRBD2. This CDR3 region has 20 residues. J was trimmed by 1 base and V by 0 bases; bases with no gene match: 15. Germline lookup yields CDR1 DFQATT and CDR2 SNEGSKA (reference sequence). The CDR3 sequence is CSARDRSGGANSGSYNEQFF. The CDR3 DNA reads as TGCAGTGCTAGAGATCGGAGCGGGGGGGCCAACAGTGGGTCCTACAATGAGCAGTTCTTC.

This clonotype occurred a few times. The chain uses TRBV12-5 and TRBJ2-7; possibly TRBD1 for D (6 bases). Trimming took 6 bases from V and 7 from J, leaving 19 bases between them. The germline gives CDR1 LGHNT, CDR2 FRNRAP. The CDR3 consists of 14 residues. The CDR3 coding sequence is TGTGCTAGTGGCCCCCGCGACAGGATCTATGAGCAGTACTTC. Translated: CASGPRDRIYEQYF.

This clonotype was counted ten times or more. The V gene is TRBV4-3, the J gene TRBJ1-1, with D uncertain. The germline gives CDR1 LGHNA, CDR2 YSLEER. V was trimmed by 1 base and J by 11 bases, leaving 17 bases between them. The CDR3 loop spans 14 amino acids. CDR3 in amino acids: CASSQAVDTAGAFF. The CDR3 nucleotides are TGCGCCAGCAGCCAAGCGGTAGACACCGCTGGGGCTTTCTTT.

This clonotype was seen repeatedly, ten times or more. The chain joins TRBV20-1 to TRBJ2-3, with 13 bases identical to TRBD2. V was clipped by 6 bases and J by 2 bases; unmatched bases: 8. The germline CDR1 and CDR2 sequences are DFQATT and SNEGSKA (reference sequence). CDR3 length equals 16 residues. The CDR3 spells CSARSGLAGDTDTQYF. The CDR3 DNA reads TGCAGTGCCCGATCCGGACTAGCGGGGGACACAGATACGCAGTATTTT.

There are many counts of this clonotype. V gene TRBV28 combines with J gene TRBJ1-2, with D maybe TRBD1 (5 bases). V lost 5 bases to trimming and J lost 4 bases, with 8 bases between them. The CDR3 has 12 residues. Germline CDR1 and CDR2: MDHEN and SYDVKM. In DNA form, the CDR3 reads TGTGCCAGCAGTGACAGTACCTATGGCTACACCTTC. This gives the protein CASSDSTYGYTF.